A selection of T cell receptor beta chains follows, all from one sample in a study of blood T cell repertoires in COVID-19. This table comes from immunoSEQ multiplex PCR, and its TCRdb copy is limited to in-frame clones, with some not included. The data contain 200,000 to 250,000 clones, 70% to 85% of them singletons. Source material: PBMCs or T cells enriched from blood (not recorded which). Receptors originate from a woman aged 60-70 years who had recovered from COVID-19. Each CDR3 is given with its conserved first and last residue. D genes are given only for firm matches. Not every row has a clone size; where given, it reads once, few, many or a size class.

len	v_gene	d_gene	j_gene	abundance	CDR3aa	CDR3nt
17	TRBV12-1	NA	TRBJ1-1	once	CASRAGDTRTANTEAFF	TGTGCCAGCCGGGCCGGGGACACTCGAACCGCGAACACTGAAGCTTTCTTT
15	TRBV7-2	NA	TRBJ2-1	NA	CASSSRPEAYNEQFF	TGTGCCAGCAGCTCGCGACCAGAGGCCTACAATGAGCAGTTCTTC
16	TRBV5-4	TRBD1	TRBJ2-3	few	CASSLAGRGSADTQYF	TGTGCCAGCAGCTTGGCCGGCAGGGGGAGCGCAGATACGCAGTATTTT
13	TRBV12-3/TRBV12-4	NA	TRBJ1-2	NA	CASSLGQHYGYTF	TGTGCCAGCAGCCTGGGACAACACTATGGCTACACCTTC
13	TRBV10-1	NA	TRBJ2-2	NA	CASSDYTTGELFF	TGCGCCAGCAGTGACTATACCACCGGGGAGCTGTTTTTT
12	TRBV19	TRBD1	TRBJ2-7	NA	CASRDRGTEQYF	TGTGCCAGTAGGGACAGGGGAACGGAGCAGTACTTC
13	TRBV3-1/TRBV3-2	NA	TRBJ1-2	NA	CASSQAQFHGYTF	TGTGCCAGCAGCCAAGCCCAGTTCCATGGCTACACCTTC
16	TRBV5-6	TRBD2	TRBJ2-1	NA	CASSRGLANSYNEQFF	TGTGCCAGCAGCCGGGGACTAGCGAACTCCTACAATGAGCAGTTCTTC
16	TRBV13	NA	TRBJ1-1	NA	CASVPGGGEMNTEAFF	TGTGCCAGCGTTCCTGGGGGCGGAGAGATGAACACTGAAGCTTTCTTT
13	TRBV19	NA	TRBJ1-2	NA	CASSTRPSYGYTF	TGTGCCAGTAGTACGCGTCCCTCGTACGGCTACACCTTC
14	TRBV6-5	NA	TRBJ1-1	NA	CASRGGILNTEAFF	TGTGCCAGCAGGGGCGGGATCTTGAACACTGAAGCTTTCTTT
15	TRBV19	TRBD1	TRBJ1-2	NA	CASSRGQGVVYGYTF	TGTGCCAGTAGTCGCGGACAGGGGGTGGTCTATGGCTACACCTTC
16	TRBV4-1	TRBD2	TRBJ2-3	NA	CASSQVASGGADTQYF	TGCGCCAGCAGCCAAGTAGCTAGCGGGGGGGCAGATACGCAGTATTTT
17	TRBV5-1	TRBD1	TRBJ2-2	NA	CASSSPRTGGGTGELFF	TGCGCCAGCAGCTCCCCCAGGACAGGGGGAGGGACCGGGGAGCTGTTTTTT
16	TRBV6-6	NA	TRBJ2-1	NA	CASSPSDYLSYNEQFF	TGTGCCAGCAGTCCGTCGGACTATCTCTCCTACAATGAGCAGTTCTTC